Below, 24 T cell receptor beta chains from the same sample are listed, as sequenced in a study of blood T cell repertoires in COVID-19. The method was immunoSEQ multiplex PCR; TCRdb's version includes in-frame clones alone and lacks a portion of them. This table holds about 35,000 clones, approximately 81% found once. The material sequenced was peripheral blood. Receptors were obtained from a man older than 75 with acute or convalescent COVID-19.

CDR3 DNA: TGTGCCAGCAGCCTCCTTCGGGACAGGGATGGCACTGAAGCTTTCTTT. The encoded protein is CASSLLRDRDGTEAFF. J is TRBJ1-1 and V is TRBV5-6, with TRBD1 identical over 9 bases. The germline V gene encodes CDR1 SGHDT and CDR2 YYEEEE. Losses at the gene ends were 4 bases for V and 4 bases for J; bases not matched to a gene: 11. The CDR3 is 16 residues long.

The chain uses TRBV5-1 and TRBJ1-1; 7 bases match TRBD1. V was clipped by 5 bases and J by 4 bases; unmatched bases: 14. Germline V gene lookup returns CDR1 SGHRS and CDR2 YFSETQ. This CDR3 has 16 residues. This chain's CDR3 is CASSLQDRELGTEAFF. As DNA, the CDR3 is TGCGCCAGCAGTCTACAAGACAGGGAATTGGGCACTGAAGCTTTCTTT.

The CDR3 DNA follows: TGTGCCAGCAGCCAAGATTCCGGTTTATTGGGAAACACCATATATTTT. This encodes CASSQDSGLLGNTIYF. The chain recombines TRBV4-2 with TRBJ1-3; no clear D. The CDR3 consists of 16 residues. The V end was cut by 0 bases, the J end by 4 bases, with 13 bases between. The germline gives CDR1 LGHNA, CDR2 YNFKEQ.

The chain uses TRBV5-1 and TRBJ1-2; D might be TRBD1 (6 bases). V lost 4 bases and J 4 bases, leaving 20 bases between the germline ends. This CDR3 has 16 residues. Germline lookup yields CDR1 SGHRS and CDR2 YFSETQ. CDR3 amino acids: CASSPGTGGYGYGYTF. In nucleotides, the CDR3 is TGCGCCAGCAGCCCCGGTACTGGGGGCTATGGCTATGGCTACACCTTC. The full variable domain, in which reference TRBV5-1 and TRBJ1-2 provide the parts outside the CDR3, is KAGVTQTPRYLIKTRGQQVTLSCSPISGHRSVSWYQQTPGQGLQFLFEYFSETQRNKGNFPGRFSGRQFSNSRSEMNVSTLELGDSALYLCASSPGTGGYGYGYTFGSGTRLTVV.

This clone was found a few times. The J gene is TRBJ2-5, the V gene TRBV19, with 11 bases lining up with TRBD2. The CDR3 spans 16 residues. V shed 5 bases and J 5 bases; nucleotides not matched to a gene: 10. Germline values: CDR1 LNHDA, CDR2 SQIVND (reference sequence). The CDR3 bases are TGTGCCAGTAGTCTCACCTTAGCGGGGGGGCGTGAGACCCAGTACTTC. Encoded protein: CASSLTLAGGRETQYF. Filled out from reference TRBV19 and TRBJ2-5, the complete variable domain reads DGGITQSPKYLFRKEGQNVTLSCEQNLNHDAMYWYRQDPGQGLRLIYYSQIVNDFQKGDIAEGYSVSREKKESFPLTVTSAQKNPTAFYLCASSLTLAGGRETQYFGPGTRLLVL.

This rearrangement joins TRBV3-1 (or the pseudogene TRBV3-2) to TRBJ2-3, with D possibly TRBD2 on 6 matching bases. CDR1 is LGHDT, CDR2 YNNKEL, per germline (reference sequence). V lost 4 bases and J lost 6, with 29 bases in between. CDR3 length: 19 residues. The CDR3 protein is CASSPRLSLARKDADTQYF. CDR3 bases: TGTGCCAGCAGCCCACGACTTTCACTAGCCAGGAAGGATGCGGATACGCAGTATTTT.

This clone was counted only a few times. The chain couples TRBV5-1 to TRBJ2-2, with 11 bases lining up with TRBD1. This CDR3 is 17 amino acids long. J gave up 7 bases and V 4 bases, and 12 bases lay outside the gene matches. Germline values: CDR1 SGHRS, CDR2 YFSETQ. The CDR3 protein is CASSAGQGAIRGGELFF. The CDR3 bases are TGCGCCAGCAGCGCCGGACAGGGGGCGATAAGGGGCGGGGAGCTGTTTTTT.

The J gene is TRBJ1-1, the V gene TRBV5-1; TRBD1 matches 8 bases. There are 17 residues in the CDR3. CDR1 and CDR2 from the germline V gene are SGHRS and YFSETQ. Trimming took 2 bases from V and 5 from J; bases not matched to a gene: 14. This chain's CDR3 is CASSFFGTGDMSTEAFF. The CDR3 nucleotides read TGCGCCAGCAGCTTTTTCGGGACAGGCGATATGAGTACTGAAGCTTTCTTT. The whole variable domain, remainder taken from reference TRBV5-1 and TRBJ1-1, is KAGVTQTPRYLIKTRGQQVTLSCSPISGHRSVSWYQQTPGQGLQFLFEYFSETQRNKGNFPGRFSGRQFSNSRSEMNVSTLELGDSALYLCASSFFGTGDMSTEAFFGQGTRLTVV.

The J gene is TRBJ1-2, the V gene TRBV5-5, with TRBD1 as a possible D gene (5 bases). This CDR3 region has 14 residues. The V end lost 0 bases, the J end lost 5 bases, and 11 bases lay between the germline ends. CDR1 SGHKS and CDR2 YYEKEE come from the germline V gene (reference sequence). CDR3 sequence (DNA): TGTGCCAGCAGCTTGGATCCCGACAGATATGGCTACACCTTC. It specifies CASSLDPDRYGYTF.

V gene TRBV4-3 combines with J gene TRBJ1-2; D unclear. The V gene lost 0 bases and the J gene lost 7 bases, with 15 bases spanning the gap. The CDR3 is 15 amino acids. Germline CDR1 is LGHNA and CDR2 is YSLEER. CDR3 loop: CASSQDLGLSGGYTF. Written as DNA, the CDR3 is TGCGCCAGCAGCCAAGATCTCGGACTCTCTGGTGGCTACACCTTC.

This clone occurred a few times. The chain links TRBV6-6 to TRBJ1-6; 7 nucleotides match TRBD1. Germline V gene sequence: CDR1 MNHNY, CDR2 SVGAGI (reference sequence). The CDR3 has 14 amino acids. V lost 8 bases to trimming and J lost 5 bases; unmatched junction nucleotides: 6. The CDR3 bases are TGTGCCAGCTGGACGGGACAGCATAATTCACCCCTCCACTTT. This encodes CASWTGQHNSPLHF.

This rearrangement joins TRBV11-3 to TRBJ2-2, with D maybe TRBD1 (5 bases). Trimming shortened V by 8 bases and J by 5 bases, and 12 bases separated the two germline ends. Germline V lookup: CDR1 SGHNT, CDR2 YENEEA. This CDR3 has 13 amino acids. This CDR3 reads CASGPTGTGELFF. CDR3 DNA: TGTGCCAGCGGGCCTACAGGTACCGGGGAGCTGTTTTTT.

The rearrangement links TRBV7-3 to TRBJ2-5; 7 nucleotides match TRBD2. Losses at the gene ends were 1 base for V and 5 bases for J; bases not matched to a gene: 4. The germline gives CDR1 SGHTA, CDR2 FQGTGA. This CDR3 has 14 amino acids. CDR3 residues: CASSLIAGGETQYF. The CDR3 DNA is TGTGCCAGCAGCTTAATAGCGGGCGGGGAGACCCAGTACTTC.

The chain recombines TRBV5-1 with TRBJ2-5; 10 bases agree with TRBD2. The CDR3 contains 16 residues. Germline loops: CDR1 SGHRS, CDR2 YFSETQ. The junction had 6 bases not matched to a gene; V was cut back by 2 bases and J by 2 bases. This chain's CDR3 is CASSFGLAELQETQYF. CDR3 nucleotides: TGCGCCAGCAGCTTCGGACTAGCGGAGCTGCAAGAGACCCAGTACTTC.

V is TRBV5-6 and J is TRBJ1-6; a possible D gene is TRBD1 (6 bases). This CDR3 comprises 16 residues. V was shortened by 5 bases and J by 4 bases, with 16 bases between the two germline ends. Germline V gives CDR1 SGHDT, CDR2 YYEEEE. Written as DNA, the CDR3 is TGTGCCAGCAGTCCAACAGGGAATCGATATAATTCACCCCTCCACTTT. This encodes CASSPTGNRYNSPLHF.

J is TRBJ1-2 and V is TRBV7-2; D unresolved. This CDR3 comprises 15 residues. V was pared by 5 bases and J by 3 bases, with 16 bases between. Germline V gene data show CDR1 as SGHTA and CDR2 as FQGNSA. CDR3 protein: CASSPALFSHYGYTF. DNA of the CDR3: TGTGCCAGCAGCCCCGCTCTTTTCAGTCACTATGGCTACACCTTC.

In its sample, this clone was seen a few times. The chain joins TRBV3-1 (or the pseudogene TRBV3-2) to TRBJ1-1; TRBD1 is a possible D gene (6 bases). With 3 bases removed from V and 2 bases from J, the gap between germline ends came to 13 bases. The CDR3 contains 15 residues. CDR1 and CDR2 (germline): LGHDT, YNNKEL (reference sequence). CDR3 DNA sequence: TGTGCCAGCAGCCATAGCTACAGGGTTAACACTGAAGCTTTCTTT. Encoded protein: CASSHSYRVNTEAFF.

This rearrangement joins TRBV10-3 to TRBJ2-1, with 9 bases aligning to TRBD1. Losses at the gene ends were 0 bases for V and 9 bases for J; bases not matched to a gene: 6. This CDR3 spans 15 amino acids. Germline CDR1 reads ENHRY; CDR2 reads SYGVKD. The CDR3, as DNA: TGTGCCATCAGTGAGTCGGGGGACAGGGAGGTTGAGCAGTTCTTC. It encodes CAISESGDREVEQFF.

There are a few counts of this clone. The chain employs TRBV5-4 and TRBJ1-3, with 7 positions matching TRBD1. The junction had 15 bases not matched to a gene; V was cut back by 3 bases and J by 9 bases. The CDR3 is 16 residues long. The V gene's germline CDR1 is SGHNT and CDR2 YYREEE (reference sequence). CDR3 region: CASSSPRPGGGSTIYF. The CDR3 DNA reads as TGTGCCAGCAGCTCTCCCCGCCCAGGGGGTGGTAGCACCATATATTTT. The full variable domain, in which reference TRBV5-4 and TRBJ1-3 provide the parts outside the CDR3, is ETGVTQSPTHLIKTRGQQVTLRCSSQSGHNTVSWYQQALGQGPQFIFQYYREEENGRGNFPPRFSGLQFPNYSSELNVNALELDDSALYLCASSSPRPGGGSTIYFGEGSWLTVV.

The chain uses TRBV5-1 and TRBJ2-5; possible D gene TRBD1, 6 bases. CDR1 SGHRS and CDR2 YFSETQ come from the germline V gene. The CDR3 runs 14 residues. Trimming removed 3 bases from V and 2 bases from J, with 11 bases in between. The CDR3 DNA is TGCGCCAGCAGCTCAGGGACATTTCAAGAGACCCAGTACTTC. It translates to CASSSGTFQETQYF.

In this sample, this clone is large. The chain links TRBV30 to TRBJ1-1; D ambiguous. Germline V CDR1 and CDR2: GTSNPN, SVGIG (reference sequence). CDR3 length equals 13 residues. Trimming stripped 0 bases from V and 1 base from J, with 6 bases between. CDR3 sequence (DNA): TGTGCCTGGAGTGTGGAGGGGAACACTGAAGCTTTCTTT. Translation: CAWSVEGNTEAFF.

The chain uses TRBV11-2 and TRBJ1-2, with D maybe TRBD1 (6 bases). Germline V CDR1 and CDR2: SGHAT, FQNNGV. Trimming took off 0 bases at V and 6 bases at J, with 14 bases between the two ends. The CDR3 loop spans 15 amino acids. The DNA for the CDR3 is TGTGCCAGCAGCTTAGATAACAGGGAGAGTCATGGCTACACCTTC. Translated: CASSLDNRESHGYTF. The full variable domain, in which reference TRBV11-2 and TRBJ1-2 provide the parts outside the CDR3, is EAGVAQSPRYKIIEKRQSVAFWCNPISGHATLYWYQQILGQGPKLLIQFQNNGVVDDSQLPKDRFSAERLKGVDSTLKIQPAKLEDSAVYLCASSLDNRESHGYTFGSGTRLTVV.

This chain joins TRBV19 and TRBJ2-4, with 7 positions matching TRBD2. The CDR3 contains 16 residues. J gave up 3 bases and V 2 bases, and 7 bases lay outside the gene matches. Germline assignment: CDR1 LNHDA and CDR2 SQIVND (reference sequence). The CDR3 sequence: CASSIITSVGKNIQYF. The CDR3 DNA sequence: TGTGCCAGTAGTATAATAACTAGCGTGGGCAAAAACATTCAGTACTTC.

The chain is built from TRBV29-1 and TRBJ1-4; no clear D gene. Germline-derived CDR1 and CDR2 are SQVTM and ANQGSEA. V lost 3 bases and J 7 bases, leaving 12 bases between the germline ends. This CDR3 contains 13 residues. The CDR3: CSVEPGLGEKLFF. In DNA form, the CDR3 reads TGCAGCGTTGAGCCCGGGTTAGGTGAAAAACTGTTTTTT. Full variable domain (missing parts from reference TRBV29-1 and TRBJ1-4): SAVISQKPSRDICQRGTSLTIQCQVDSQVTMMFWYRQQPGQSLTLIATANQGSEATYESGFVIDKFPISRPNLTFSTLTVSNMSPEDSSIYLCSVEPGLGEKLFFGSGTQLSVL.